Presented here are 12 T cell receptor beta chains from one specimen sequenced in a study of shared clonotypes between healthy human individuals. Measured with immunoSEQ multiplex PCR; TCRdb has only the in-frame clones, and not every one. The table has about 1.4 million clones, roughly 97% seen once. Sequences were obtained from naive CD4+ T cells sorted from blood. Indicated subset: CD45RA+ positively selected. The source of these receptors is a man between 25 and 39 years old in good health.

The chain is built from TRBV28 and TRBJ2-7, with D possibly being TRBD1 (6 bases). Germline V gene lookup returns CDR1 MDHEN and CDR2 SYDVKM. CDR3 size: 13 residues. V was trimmed by 7 bases and J by 2 bases, leaving 12 bases between them. CDR3 nucleotides: TGTGCCAGCACCGAGGGGGACGCCTACGAGCAGTACTTC. This sequence encodes CASTEGDAYEQYF.

The gene calls are TRBV27 and TRBJ2-3; tentative D call: TRBD1 (6 bases). The CDR3 runs to 16 residues. V lost 10 bases to trimming and J lost 0 bases, with 20 bases between them. Germline CDR1 reads MNHEY; CDR2 reads SMNVEV (reference sequence). As DNA, the CDR3 is TGTGCCACCTCGAGATGGACAGTACGAAGCACAGATACGCAGTATTTT. Amino acids: CATSRWTVRSTDTQYF.

The chain recombines TRBV5-1 with TRBJ2-1; 10 positions match TRBD2. The junction had 8 bases not matched to a gene; V was cut back by 2 bases and J by 15 bases. This CDR3 has 13 residues. In germline, CDR1 is SGHRS, CDR2 YFSETQ. CDR3 in DNA: TGCGCCAGCAGCTTCACTAGCGGGGAACCACCGTTCTTC. Its translation is CASSFTSGEPPFF.

The genes are TRBV5-4 and TRBJ2-5, with 9 positions matching TRBD2. Looked up from germline, CDR1 is SGHNT and CDR2 is YYREEE (reference sequence). Losses at the gene ends were 4 bases for V and 2 bases for J; bases not matched to a gene: 6. This CDR3 is built from 15 residues. The CDR3 spells CASSKKTSGQETQYF. The CDR3 DNA reads as TGTGCCAGCAGCAAAAAAACTAGCGGGCAAGAGACCCAGTACTTC.

This sequence joins TRBV19 and TRBJ2-7; D unresolved. Per germline, CDR1 LNHDA and CDR2 SQIVND (reference sequence). V was shortened by 5 bases and J by 1 base, with 15 bases between the two germline ends. CDR3 size: 15 residues. In nucleotides, the CDR3 is TGTGCCAGTAGTGAGCCCAAAAGAGCATCCTACGAGCAGTACTTC. Protein sequence: CASSEPKRASYEQYF.

The chain is built from TRBV7-6 and TRBJ1-4, with D perhaps matching TRBD1 (5 bases). The CDR3 has 18 residues. V lost 5 bases and J 7 bases, leaving 26 bases between the germline ends. Germline V lookup: CDR1 SGHVS, CDR2 FNYEAQ. The CDR3 DNA sequence: TGTGCCAGCAGCCTGTATACCGGCCCCGGCTCAGGGTTTGAAAAACTGTTTTTT. It translates to CASSLYTGPGSGFEKLFF.

The CDR3 bases are TGTGCCAGCAGCCGTTTGGACAGGTTGTACGAGCAGTACTTC. It yields the protein CASSRLDRLYEQYF. The V and J genes are TRBV5-8 and TRBJ2-7; 7 nucleotides agree with TRBD1. The ends lost 4 bases at V and 4 bases at J; junction bases unmatched: 8. The germline V gene encodes CDR1 SGHTS and CDR2 YDEGEE. This CDR3 comprises 14 residues.

The rearrangement joins TRBV12-2 to TRBJ2-7; no DNA check was done on the table's D call, TRBD1. TRBV12-2 is a known pseudogene. There are 14 residues in the CDR3. The CDR3 loop is CASRFRDRTYEQYF. The CDR3 nucleotides are TGTGCAAGTCGCTTCCGGGACAGGACCTACGAGCAGTACTTC.

V and J are TRBV27 and TRBJ2-7; 7 bases match TRBD2. Looked up from germline, CDR1 is MNHEY and CDR2 is SMNVEV (reference sequence). Trimming cost V 1 base and J 2 bases; bases outside gene matches: 5. The CDR3 is made up of 15 amino acids. Here the CDR3 reads CASSLWAGAPYEQYF. For the CDR3, the DNA is TGTGCCAGCAGTTTATGGGCGGGAGCCCCCTACGAGCAGTACTTC.

The chain employs TRBV7-2 and TRBJ2-7, with 7 bases lining up with TRBD2. J was trimmed by 2 bases and V by 4 bases; bases with no gene match: 17. CDR3 length equals 18 residues. Germline loops: CDR1 SGHTA, CDR2 FQGNSA. Here the CDR3 DNA reads TGTGCCAGCAGCTACCGGGGAGGTAGCGGGTCGATAACCTACGAGCAGTACTTC. Protein sequence: CASSYRGGSGSITYEQYF.

This chain links TRBV11-2 with TRBJ2-3; 7 positions match TRBD1. Looked up from germline, CDR1 is SGHAT and CDR2 is FQNNGV. The CDR3 is made up of 14 amino acids. Trimming took 5 bases from V and 5 from J; bases not matched to a gene: 7. DNA for the CDR3: TGTGCCAGCAGCCTGGGGACAGTCTTAGATACGCAGTATTTT. Its translation: CASSLGTVLDTQYF.

The chain joins TRBV27 to TRBJ2-7; 14 bases agree with TRBD2. Germline CDR1 and CDR2: MNHEY and SMNVEV (reference sequence). The CDR3 extends over 15 amino acids. After removal of 6 bases from V and 3 bases from J, the junction contained 4 bases not matched to a gene. CDR3 bases: TGTGCCAGCAGACCGGGACTAGCGGGAGACTACGAGCAGTACTTC. Translating gives CASRPGLAGDYEQYF.